What follows describes a single TCR beta chain. Its binding antigen is unknown. No clone much larger than this one lies a single base away; base qualities are absent. The cysteine opens and the phenylalanine closes a CDR3 of 16 amino acids. Only CDR3 DNA is held: 48 bases, read in frame from base 1. CDR1 SEHNR and CDR2 FQNEAQ are derived from the germline V gene (reference sequence). V loses 2 bases of germline sequence and J loses 4 bases, and the interval between the two ends is 17 bases. This record belongs to a study of cytomegalovirus exposure and HLA in healthy donors listed by TCRdb under 2017. Background on the whole study: According to an earlier analysis of 587 of the donors, 150 million to 200 million T cells yielded 95 million to 140 million unique TCR beta sequences and less than 300 Gb of sequence data. Around 300 gigabases of sequencing data and approximately 85 million unique TCR sequences were included in an early release covering about 620 HLA-typed donors. Of the roughly 400 genotyped donors, more than 75% were placed in the genetic ancestry cluster associated with self-reported Caucasian donors. The study aimed to test whether cataloging public T cell receptors could reveal signatures of past pathogen exposure. The study used immunosequencing to profile the T cell repertoires of under 700 subjects and linked those repertoires to cytomegalovirus serostatus. Along with the approximately 700-subject first cohort, a separate validation cohort of over a hundred different subjects was used. The study combined high-throughput TCR immunosequencing, statistical association of individual TCRs with disease status, and machine learning to predict cytomegalovirus infection status. To study patterns of TCR occurrence, a later analysis re-analyzed previously published TCR beta repertoires from 666 donors and added high-resolution HLA genotyping. Rather than using new phenotypic data, the later analysis identified candidate immune exposures from TCR beta sequences and from how often those sequences occurred across donors. An earlier analysis of approximately 580 of the donors used high-throughput TCR beta sequencing to judge whether each TCR beta V gene segment behaved as functional or pseudogenic. Donor age, sex, ethnicity and CMV serostatus were compiled alongside the repertoire data. A later genetic analysis took genome-wide SNP genotypes for 398 of the 666 donors and used that subset as a discovery cohort. All discovery cohort repertoires had been generated using a single sequencing platform. HLA typing included class I and class II loci at four-digit resolution. The number of donors typed differed by locus, with about 629-640 for A, B, C, DRB1 and DQB1, 522 for DQA1, 600 to 610 for DPA1, and over 400 for DPB1. Because of strong linkage in the cohort, roughly five DR-DQ haplotypes were treated as single units for association and clustering. Among about 400 genotyped donors of the cohort, an average of approximately 220,000 unique TCR beta nucleotide sequences was sequenced per donor, of which about 18% were non-productive.

Results the study describes overall, beyond this receptor: Some IMGT-functional V segments, including TRBV6-2 and TRBV6-3, could not be told apart with the 87-base-pair reads, so those segments were excluded. While some public TCRs were present in many individuals, most TCR sequences turned up only very rarely across donors. Sequencing depth was assumed to be roughly uniform across donors in the presence/absence analyses, though that assumption may not hold. Linkage disequilibrium might explain the correlated functional status among segregating V segments, but an unknown experimental factor could not be excluded. A further reported finding was that TCR beta sequences accurately predicted the HLA-A and HLA-B alleles for most subjects in the first cohort. In vitro tests confirmed that three of the cytomegalovirus-associated TCR beta chains recognize cytomegalovirus antigens. A later analysis reported that several top co-occurrence clusters appeared linked to parvovirus B19, influenza, CMV and Epstein-Barr virus. When HLA alleles, especially DR and DQ, strongly co-occurred, attributing TCR associations to individual alleles was difficult. The study gave a list of some 150 TCR beta chains associated with cytomegalovirus. In a later analysis, about 17,000 TCR beta sequences were associated with specific HLA alleles at a false discovery rate of 0.05. The cohort was sequenced for TCR beta chains only, and without alpha or paired-chain data the features that could be detected were limited. Cytomegalovirus status was reported to be diagnosed by the classifier with high specificity and sensitivity in both the original and validation cohorts. In a later analysis, the rate of TCR association differed among HLA loci, with DRB1 alleles having the most associated TCRs and HLA-C alleles having the fewest. A later genetic analysis associated a missense DCLRE1C variant with V-gene and J-gene trimming of TCR beta chains, and an independent cohort replicated the association. According to a later analysis, most CMV-associated TCR beta chains appeared to be HLA-restricted, and the HLA associations seemed to be driven largely by CMV exposure. CMV serostatus was the only immune exposure information available for the cohort. The earlier analysis of 587 of the donors excluded 15 to 20 rarely observed V segments, including chromosome 9 orphons, because counts were too low. A cluster of highly shared sequence variants was judged likely to represent a technical artifact of the sequencing pipeline. The authors suggested that the approach could potentially be generalized to other disease states and immunological phenotypes. A later genetic analysis reported fewer N-insertions in productive TCRs among donors in an Asian-associated ancestry cluster than the roughly 620-donor mean. A later analysis found that HLA-associated TCR beta chains were more clonally expanded and had lower generation probabilities than equally common non-associated chains. An earlier analysis of approximately 540 of the donors showed that most TCR beta V segments appeared in productive rearrangements either about 87% or about 30% of the time, which broadly matched IMGT annotations. Because HLA typing was missing for some donors at each locus, association tests included only the typed subset.

Libraries were built with the immunoSEQ multiplex PCR assay. The multiplex PCR relied on a mix of 60 forward primers for TCR Vbeta segments and 13 reverse primers for TCR Jbeta segments. The CDR3 region of rearranged TCR beta genes was amplified from genomic DNA by a multiplex PCR assay. The Illumina HiSeq System was used to sequence the amplified TCR beta libraries as 87-base-pair reads. The study's processing was this. A later analysis tallied tens of millions of unique TCR beta chains across the 600 to 700 repertoires, and around 9.9 million of those chains were shared by two or more donors. To remove PCR and sequencing errors, raw reads were error-corrected and collapsed into unique sequences using a nearest-neighbor algorithm that merged closely related sequences. Alignment of CDR3 sequences to IMGT reference sequences was used to assign V, D and J gene segments. For a sequence to be retained, a match of at least six nucleotides to both a V gene segment and a J gene segment was required. Rearrangements were called productive when the CDR3 lacked stop codons and stayed in frame with V and J; all others were non-productive. Following IMGT convention, CDR3 was defined as the stretch from the second conserved V-encoded cysteine up to the conserved J-encoded phenylalanine. In an earlier analysis of around 600 of the donors, sequences lacking an unambiguous match to a single V gene segment were excluded. In an earlier analysis of about 590 of the donors, a V segment was called functional when productive rearrangements were above 56.7%, and segregating when the standard deviation between donors exceeded 5%. To diagnose cytomegalovirus status from the catalog of TCR beta chain sequences, a statistical classification framework was built. A later analysis assigned V and J genes by comparing TCR nucleotide sequences with IMGT/GENE-DB human TR gene sequences. The TCRdist pipeline was used in a later analysis to assign CDR3 sequences and most-parsimonious VDJ recombination scenarios. In a later analysis, each TCR beta chain was defined by its CDR3 amino acid sequence together with its V-gene family, and reads lacking a unique V-gene family were excluded. In a later analysis, 500 to 700 highly shared, low-generation-probability nucleotide sequences were removed to address suspected cross-contamination and a sequencing artifact. A later analysis calculated a clonal expansion index for each public chain from normalized within-repertoire ranks of inferred template counts. Generation probabilities in a later analysis came from a VDJ recombination model fitted to out-of-frame rearrangements, and those results were checked against IGoR. Hypergeometric tests were used in a later analysis to score TCR-TCR, TCR-HLA and TCR-CMV co-occurrence, with a repertoire-size bias correction applied to the TCR pairs. To estimate false discovery rates, a later analysis permuted the HLA or CMV assignments 20 times. A later analysis grouped co-occurring TCRs with DBSCAN, adding TCRdist sequence similarity when clustering within HLA-allele-positive subsets. Co-occurrence clustering excluded repertoires with fewer than 30,000 or more than 120,000 public chains, plus five with anomalous nucleotide sharing. Here the immuneACCESS table is served through TCRdb, limited to in-frame sequences with V and J called. Missing clones are a known gap in these copies; in checked studies unresolved V genes cover under half, and the rest lacks a known reason. V and J calls and clone size are as listed in that table; D and trimming were resolved from the DNA. The table for this sample lists 150,000 to 200,000 clones; around 80% of them were counted only once. The top ten clonotypes cover approximately 6.3% of the sample.

The cohort was made up of about 610 healthy bone marrow donors. All cohort members were sampled while nominally healthy, although unrecorded immune exposures were likely present. The donor was CMV seropositive and belonged to the group of more than 250 seropositive cohort members. Each donor provided a peripheral blood sample, and peripheral blood mononuclear cells were used for TCR beta sequencing. The Qiagen DNeasy Blood Extraction Kit was used to extract genomic DNA from the blood cell samples. The specimen was PBMCs. The chain uses TRBV7-9 and TRBJ2-5; the D region possibly corresponds to TRBD1 (5 bases align). The TCR was taken from a man in his forties in good health and CMV-seropositive. The CDR3: CASSLFRGRLGETQYF. The sequenced DNA is TGTGCCAGCAGCTTATTTAGGGGCCGTCTCGGAGAGACCCAGTACTTC.